This note documents a single T cell receptor (beta chain) sequence. These data are taken from a study of blood T cell repertoires in COVID-19. Study background: Samples of COVID-19 (acute and convalescent) were obtained from the United States, Italy and Spain. T cells, B-cell-depleted T cells, or PBMCs supplied cDNA or gDNA.

The CDR3 has 14 residues. Germline-derived CDR1 and CDR2 are SGHRS and YFSETQ. The V gene lost 2 bases and the J gene lost 7 bases, with 14 bases spanning the gap. Clones were read by immunoSEQ multiplex PCR, and TCRdb kept only the in-frame ones, dropping some. The profile covers around 130,000 clones, with 87% appearing a single time and more than 3.5% taken by the ten largest. The sequenced sample was peripheral blood. This chain links TRBV5-1 with TRBJ2-3; D is possibly TRBD2 (6 bases). This TCR derives from a woman aged 60-75 years with acute or convalescent COVID-19. CDR3 in amino acids: CASSFGGTSHTQYF. DNA for the CDR3: TGCGCCAGCAGCTTTGGGGGGACGTCGCATACGCAGTATTTT.